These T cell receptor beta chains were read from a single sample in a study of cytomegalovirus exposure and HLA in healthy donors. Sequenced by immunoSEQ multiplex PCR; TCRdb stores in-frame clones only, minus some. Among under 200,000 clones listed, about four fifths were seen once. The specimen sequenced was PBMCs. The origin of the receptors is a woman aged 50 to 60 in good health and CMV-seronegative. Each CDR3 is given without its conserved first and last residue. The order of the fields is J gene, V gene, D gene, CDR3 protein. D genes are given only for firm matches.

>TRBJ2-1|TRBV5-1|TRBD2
ASSFLAGGNNEQF
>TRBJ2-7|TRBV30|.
ASGDPLYEQY
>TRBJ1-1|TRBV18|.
ASSPNMPGGTEAF
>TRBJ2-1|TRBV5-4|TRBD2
ASSSTSGGDNEQF
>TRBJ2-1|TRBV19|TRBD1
ASRQGAGNEQF
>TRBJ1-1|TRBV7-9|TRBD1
ASSLAVGGGKTEAF
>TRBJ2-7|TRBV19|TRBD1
ASSAGQGSYEQY
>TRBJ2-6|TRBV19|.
ASSIGDTGANVLT
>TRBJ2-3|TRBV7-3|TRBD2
ASSGGSGTTDTQY
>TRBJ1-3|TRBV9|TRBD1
ASSTQTGGGNTIY
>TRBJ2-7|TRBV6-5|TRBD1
ASSRYTGEGYEQY
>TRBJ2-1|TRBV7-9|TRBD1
ASSPGQGRDEQF
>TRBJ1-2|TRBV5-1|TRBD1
ASSQSGTGVGYT
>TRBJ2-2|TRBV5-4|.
ASSSGEKSGELF
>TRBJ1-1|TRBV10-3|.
AISQDFEAF
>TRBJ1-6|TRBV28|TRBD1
ASRKQGQGNSPLH